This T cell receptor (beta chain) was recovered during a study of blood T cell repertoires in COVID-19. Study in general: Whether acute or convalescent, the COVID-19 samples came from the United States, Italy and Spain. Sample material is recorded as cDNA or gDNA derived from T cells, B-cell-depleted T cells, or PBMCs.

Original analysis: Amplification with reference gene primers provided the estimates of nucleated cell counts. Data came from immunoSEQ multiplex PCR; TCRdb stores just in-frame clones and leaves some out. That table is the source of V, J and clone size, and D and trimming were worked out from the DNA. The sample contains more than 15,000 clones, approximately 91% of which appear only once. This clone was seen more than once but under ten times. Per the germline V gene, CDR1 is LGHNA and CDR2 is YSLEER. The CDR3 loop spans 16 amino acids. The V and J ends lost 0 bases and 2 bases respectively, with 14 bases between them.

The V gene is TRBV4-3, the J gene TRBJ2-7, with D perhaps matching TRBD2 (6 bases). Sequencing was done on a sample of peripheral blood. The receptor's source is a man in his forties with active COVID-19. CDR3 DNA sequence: TGCGCCAGCAGCCAAGATTTCGGGGAGGCCGCCTACGAGCAGTACTTC. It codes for CASSQDFGEAAYEQYF.